The next 23 T cell receptor beta chains were all read from a single sample in a study of OX40 agonist ivuxolimab in advanced cancers. This table comes from immunoSEQ multiplex PCR, and its TCRdb copy is limited to in-frame clones, with some not included. The repertoire holds about 67,000 clones, with 65% to 90% as singletons. The sequencing used CD4+ or CD8+ T cells sorted from blood, collected in a trial of the OX40 agonist ivuxolimab. These receptors were obtained from an adult with an advanced solid tumor such as melanoma, head and neck, liver or kidney cancer.

The genes are TRBV28 and TRBJ1-5; D gene uncertain. The V and J ends lost 8 bases and 3 bases respectively, with 17 bases between them. Germline V gene sequence: CDR1 MDHEN, CDR2 SYDVKM. The CDR3 consists of 15 residues. CDR3 sequence: CASGEVAGDNQPQHF. The CDR3 DNA sequence: TGTGCCAGCGGGGAGGTGGCCGGGGACAATCAGCCCCAGCATTTT.

The rearrangement joins TRBV28 to TRBJ1-5; D not resolved. This CDR3 contains 14 residues. V was trimmed by 5 bases and J by 2 bases, leaving 10 bases between them. Germline values: CDR1 MDHEN, CDR2 SYDVKM. For the CDR3, the DNA is TGTGCCAGCAGTCTGGAGTCGGGCAATCAGCCCCAGCATTTT. It specifies CASSLESGNQPQHF.

This clone has a handful of counts. The J gene is TRBJ1-2, the V gene TRBV5-5; 8 bases are a match to TRBD1. CDR1 and CDR2 from the germline V gene are SGHKS and YYEKEE (reference sequence). The CDR3 is 14 amino acids. The J segment lost 5 bases and the V segment lost 0 bases, leaving 3 bases of the junction unmatched. The DNA for the CDR3 is TGTGCCAGCAGCTTGGGGACAGGGCTATATGGCTACACCTTC. Protein sequence: CASSLGTGLYGYTF.

The J gene is TRBJ2-2, the V gene TRBV28; possible D gene TRBD1, 5 bases. The CDR3 sequence is 13 residues long. V lost 1 base, J lost 6 bases, and 6 bases lay in between. Germline CDR1 reads MDHEN; CDR2 reads SYDVKM. CDR3 sequence reads: CASSLSGSGELFF. In DNA, the CDR3 is TGTGCCAGCAGTTTATCAGGGTCCGGGGAGCTGTTTTTT.

J is TRBJ2-7 and V is TRBV6-1; D is uncertain. CDR1 and CDR2 (germline): MNHNS, SASEGT. The CDR3 consists of 11 residues. V shed 8 bases and J shed 4 bases, with 9 bases lying between them. DNA of the CDR3: TGTGCCAGCTCAACGGTTTACGAGCAGTACTTC. It yields the protein CASSTVYEQYF.

J is TRBJ1-5 and V is TRBV7-2, with 7 bases lining up with TRBD1. The V and J ends lost 4 bases and 2 bases, in that order; junction bases with no gene match: 11. The CDR3 consists of 17 residues. Germline CDR1 reads SGHTA; CDR2 reads FQGNSA. DNA of the CDR3: TGTGCCAGCAGCTCGAGGGGGCGGGGCCGGGGCAATCAGCCCCAGCATTTT. Protein product: CASSSRGRGRGNQPQHF.

V is TRBV19 and J is TRBJ1-5; TRBD1 is a possible D gene (5 bases). The CDR3 is made up of 13 amino acids. The germline gives CDR1 LNHDA, CDR2 SQIVND (reference sequence). The germline V and J ends were trimmed by 8 bases and 9 bases, with 17 bases remaining between them. CDR3 region: CASCAGAAGPQHF. CDR3 nucleotides: TGTGCCAGTTGCGCCGGGGCCGCGGGGCCCCAGCATTTT.

The chain combines TRBV29-1 with TRBJ1-2; 7 bases map to TRBD1. The CDR3 sequence is 14 residues long. The germline CDR1 and CDR2 sequences are SQVTM and ANQGSEA. V dropped 4 bases and J dropped 2; count of bases not matched to a gene: 7. CDR3 nucleotide sequence: TGCAGCGTTGGAGCCGGGACAGAAAACTATGGCTACACCTTC. It is translated as CSVGAGTENYGYTF. Based on the CDR3 plus reference TRBV29-1 and TRBJ1-2, the full variable domain is SAVISQKPSRDICQRGTSLTIQCQVDSQVTMMFWYRQQPGQSLTLIATANQGSEATYESGFVIDKFPISRPNLTFSTLTVSNMSPEDSSIYLCSVGAGTENYGYTFGSGTRLTVV.

This clone is a singleton in its sample. This chain connects TRBV15 to TRBJ1-4; D gene unclear. V was pared by 2 bases and J by 4 bases, with 11 bases between. In germline, CDR1 is LNHNV, CDR2 YYDKDF (reference sequence). This CDR3 region has 15 residues. The CDR3 sequence: CATSRSWGNNEKLFF. DNA for the CDR3: TGTGCCACCAGCAGATCCTGGGGTAATAATGAAAAACTGTTTTTT.

V is TRBV6-1 and J is TRBJ1-6, with 10 bases that match TRBD1. Germline V gene data show CDR1 as MNHNS and CDR2 as SASEGT. V lost 8 bases and J lost 8; bases outside the gene matches: 9. This CDR3 is built from 15 residues. The CDR3 region has the DNA TGTGCCAGCCAGGGACAGGGGATTAAGGATTCACCCCTCCACTTT. Translated: CASQGQGIKDSPLHF.

The V gene is TRBV6-1, the J gene TRBJ2-2; 11 bases are shared with TRBD1. J lost 6 bases, V lost 4 bases, and 7 bases had no gene match. Germline V CDR1 and CDR2: MNHNS, SASEGT. This CDR3 contains 16 residues. CDR3 sequence: CASSAVGQGGAGELFF. DNA of the CDR3: TGTGCCAGCAGTGCTGTGGGACAGGGGGGCGCCGGGGAGCTGTTTTTT.

This chain connects TRBV7-9 to TRBJ2-5; D tentatively reads TRBD1 or TRBD2 (5 bases each). This CDR3 has 15 residues. Germline V lookup: CDR1 SEHNR, CDR2 FQNEAQ (reference sequence). The germline V and J ends were trimmed by 4 bases and 2 bases, with 14 bases remaining between them. In DNA form, the CDR3 reads TGTGCCAGCAGCTCCCCACTAGGGGTTCAAGAGACCCAGTACTTC. It specifies CASSSPLGVQETQYF.

The chain joins TRBV6-6 to TRBJ1-5; possibly TRBD1 for D (6 bases). V was trimmed by 5 bases and J by 5 bases, leaving 16 bases between them. The CDR3 is 15 residues long. Germline CDR1 MNHNY, CDR2 SVGAGI (reference sequence). The CDR3 DNA is TGTGCCAGCAGTCAAGCGCCCAGGGGTTATCAGCCCCAGCATTTT. This sequence encodes CASSQAPRGYQPQHF.

This chain uses TRBV7-2 with TRBJ2-5, with TRBD2 identical over 12 bases. CDR1 is SGHTA and CDR2 is FQGNSA in the germline V gene. The V gene end was trimmed by 6 bases and the J gene end by 5 bases; junction bases not matched to a gene: 7. The length of the CDR3 is 15 residues. The CDR3 is CASSPSGGAGETQYF. CDR3 DNA: TGTGCCAGCAGTCCTAGCGGGGGGGCCGGGGAGACCCAGTACTTC.

The rearrangement links TRBV4-1 to TRBJ2-6; 14 bases match TRBD2. The J segment lost 2 bases and the V segment lost 6 bases, leaving 9 bases of the junction unmatched. Germline CDR1 MGHRA, CDR2 YSYEKL. This CDR3 region has 19 residues. The CDR3 DNA reads TGCGCCAGCAGTTCGACTAGCGGGGGGGCCAAAACTGGGGCCAACGTCCTGACTTTC. It is translated as CASSSTSGGAKTGANVLTF.

This clone has only one observation. The junction differs from germline at one of its ends, possibly a read error. This chain joins TRBV28 and TRBJ2-1; possible D gene TRBD2, 6 bases. The CDR3 is 14 residues long. Germline CDR1 and CDR2: MDHEN and SYDVKM. The DNA of the CDR3 is TGTGCCAGCAGTTCGTCCGGGGGTCTGGGATTGTGGCTCTTC. As protein: CASSSSGGLGLWLF.

The J gene is TRBJ1-1, the V gene TRBV18; D is unresolved. Germline V CDR1 and CDR2: KGHSH, LQKENI. V lost 0 bases to trimming and J lost 1 base, with 15 bases between them. The CDR3 runs 17 residues. The CDR3 coding sequence is TGTGCCAGCTCACCACCACTGGGCTTGGGTCCGAACACTGAAGCTTTCTTT. Translation gives CASSPPLGLGPNTEAFF. The whole variable domain, remainder taken from reference TRBV18 and TRBJ1-1, is NAGVMQNPRHLVRRRGQEARLRCSPMKGHSHVYWYRQLPEEGLKFMVYLQKENIIDESGMPKERFSAEFPKEGPSILRIQQVVRGDSAAYFCASSPPLGLGPNTEAFFGQGTRLTVV.

This clone has just a few counts. J is TRBJ2-1 and V is TRBV19; possibly TRBD2 for D (6 bases). This CDR3 has 14 amino acids. V was shortened by 7 bases and J by 4 bases, with 14 bases between the two germline ends. From germline, CDR1 is LNHDA and CDR2 SQIVND (reference sequence). CDR3 nucleotide sequence: TGTGCCAGTAAGACCCCCCGGGGGTACAATGAGCAGTTCTTC. This gives the protein CASKTPRGYNEQFF.

The sample holds a few counts of this clone. This chain connects TRBV27 to TRBJ2-7; D is perhaps TRBD1 or TRBD2 (5 bases each). Per germline, CDR1 MNHEY and CDR2 SMNVEV (reference sequence). The CDR3 is 16 amino acids. V was trimmed by 2 bases and J by 0 bases, leaving 14 bases between them. CDR3 sequence reads: CASSLRDGQHSYEQYF. The CDR3 nucleotides are TGTGCCAGCAGTTTAAGGGACGGGCAGCACTCCTACGAGCAGTACTTC.

This clone was seen once. The chain carries TRBV6-5 and TRBJ2-7; TRBD1 aligns across 7 bases. The CDR3 consists of 13 residues. Germline CDR1 and CDR2: MNHEY and SVGAGI. The J segment lost 2 bases and the V segment lost 6 bases, leaving 4 bases of the junction unmatched. The CDR3 coding sequence is TGTGCCAGCAGACGCACAGGGGCCTACGAGCAGTACTTC. Translated: CASRRTGAYEQYF.

The V and J genes are TRBV14 and TRBJ1-4; the D is unclear. Germline values: CDR1 SGHDN, CDR2 FVKESK. CDR3 size: 15 residues. The ends were cut back, 1 base at V and 7 bases at J, with 13 bases in the middle. The CDR3 region has the DNA TGTGCCAGCAGCCAAGCCCGGCTGGGGTCTGAAAAACTGTTTTTT. Encoded protein: CASSQARLGSEKLFF.

The chain recombines TRBV13 with TRBJ1-5; D call uncertain. CDR3 length: 17 residues. Trimming stripped 2 bases from V and 3 bases from J, with 17 bases between. In germline, CDR1 is PRHDT, CDR2 FYEKMQ (reference sequence). In nucleotides, the CDR3 is TGTGCCAGCAGCTTATCTTTAAGTAGGACGGACAATCAGCCCCAGCATTTT. It encodes CASSLSLSRTDNQPQHF. The variable domain in full, with the rest retrieved from reference TRBV13 and TRBJ1-5, is AAGVIQSPRHLIKEKRETATLKCYPIPRHDTVYWYQQGPGQDPQFLISFYEKMQSDKGSIPDRFSAQQFSDYHSELNMSSLELGDSALYFCASSLSLSRTDNQPQHFGDGTRLSIL.

The genes are TRBV2 and TRBJ2-1, with D tentatively TRBD2 (6 bases). Germline values: CDR1 SNHLY, CDR2 FYNNEI. This CDR3 region has 17 residues. Trimming stripped 4 bases from V and 4 bases from J, with 20 bases between. CDR3 nucleotides: TGTGCCAGCAGTGGGCCGGGGGTTTCTACGTTTTACAATGAGCAGTTCTTC. Its protein is CASSGPGVSTFYNEQFF.